These 6 T cell receptor beta chains were sequenced from one sample in a study of T cell changes during pregnancy in multiple sclerosis. Repertoires were generated with immunoSEQ multiplex PCR, while TCRdb's copy carries only in-frame clones and drops some. In the table there are 50,000 to 65,000 clones, 80% to 95% of which are singletons. Sequenced here: CD8+ T cells from peripheral blood mononuclear cells, sampled in the second trimester of pregnancy. Receptors originate from a female donor with multiple sclerosis, enrolled in a pregnancy study.

The rearrangement joins TRBV7-9 to TRBJ2-7, with TRBD2 matching 7 bases. Unmatched junction bases numbered 7, after V lost 4 bases and J lost 4 bases. The CDR3 totals 14 residues. Germline CDR1 SEHNR, CDR2 FQNEAQ (reference sequence). CDR3 sequence reads: CASSSIAGRYEQYF. For the CDR3, the DNA is TGTGCCAGCAGCTCTATAGCGGGTCGATACGAGCAGTACTTC.

DNA for the CDR3: TGTGCCAGCAGTTTAGGGGACAGGTATCAGCCCCAGCATTTT. Amino acid sequence: CASSLGDRYQPQHF. The chain carries TRBV28 and TRBJ1-5; 8 bases fit TRBD1. The trim removed 2 bases at V and 5 bases at J, leaving 2 bases unmatched. Germline loops: CDR1 MDHEN, CDR2 SYDVKM. The CDR3 is made up of 14 amino acids.

CDR3 DNA sequence: TGTGCCAGTAGCCTGGGACAGGGCCTCTCCTACGAGCAGTACTTC. This encodes CASSLGQGLSYEQYF. The chain links TRBV19 to TRBJ2-7, with 9 bases that match TRBD1. V dropped 6 bases and J dropped 0; count of bases not matched to a gene: 6. Germline assignment: CDR1 LNHDA and CDR2 SQIVND (reference sequence). The CDR3 loop spans 15 amino acids.

The V and J genes are TRBV19 and TRBJ2-7; the match to TRBD2 covers 12 bases. The CDR3 is 14 amino acids. In germline, CDR1 is LNHDA, CDR2 SQIVND (reference sequence). Germline trimming cut 6 bases from V and 4 bases from J; bases unmatched to any gene: 4. DNA for the CDR3: TGTGCCAGTAGCTCGACTAGCGGGGGTTACGAGCAGTACTTC. Its protein product is CASSSTSGGYEQYF.

The rearrangement uses TRBV5-1 and TRBJ2-1; 7 nucleotides match TRBD2. J was trimmed by 4 bases and V by 0 bases; bases with no gene match: 10. The CDR3 totals 17 residues. Germline V gene data show CDR1 as SGHRS and CDR2 as YFSETQ. The chain's CDR3 is CASSLDMAGAPYNEQFF. The CDR3 DNA reads TGCGCCAGCAGCTTGGATATGGCGGGAGCCCCTTACAATGAGCAGTTCTTC.

The CDR3 loop reads CASSVQGLNTEAFF. In DNA, the CDR3 is TGTGCCAGCAGTGTACAGGGATTGAACACTGAAGCTTTCTTT. The rearrangement joins TRBV25-1 to TRBJ1-1; maybe TRBD1 (6 bases). CDR3 size: 14 residues. The germline gives CDR1 MGHDK, CDR2 SYGVNS. The germline V and J ends were trimmed by 4 bases and 0 bases, with 9 bases remaining between them. Together with reference TRBV25-1 and TRBJ1-1, the CDR3 gives the full variable domain: EADIYQTPRYLVIGTGKKITLECSQTMGHDKMYWYQQDPGMELHLIHYSYGVNSTEKGDLSSESTVSRIRTEHFPLTLESARPSHTSQYLCASSVQGLNTEAFFGQGTRLTVV.